What follows are 9 T cell receptor beta chains derived from one specimen sequenced in a study of blood T cells in healthy people across ages. For the second PCR, which ran for 7 to 11 cycles, a sample-barcoded 5' primer and a J-beta primer mix were used. TCRdb re-called the 5' RACE reads through MiXCR, storing one row per CDR3 protein. This table has roughly 1.4 million distinct CDR3 sequences, roughly 59% appearing once. Source material: blood. The receptor set was obtained from a young man in good health.

This clonotype appeared a few times. The V call is TRBV4-1, the J call TRBJ2-7; D is unclear. Germline CDR1 and CDR2: MGHRA and YSYEKL. V lost 0 bases and J 6 bases, leaving 9 bases between the germline ends. CDR3 length: 13 residues. The DNA for the CDR3 is TGCGCCAGCAGCCAAGACGTCATATCCGAGCAGTACTTC. It is translated as CASSQDVISEQYF.

The chain joins TRBV20-1 to TRBJ1-6; a weak D match, TRBD1 (5 bases). Germline CDR1 and CDR2: DFQATT and SNEGSKA (reference sequence). CDR3 length: 16 amino acids. V dropped 4 bases and J dropped 0 bases, with 13 bases sitting between them. The CDR3 DNA follows: TGCAGTGCTACCCCGACAGCCACCTCCTATAATTCACCCCTCCACTTT. The encoded protein is CSATPTATSYNSPLHF.

This chain uses TRBV11-2 with TRBJ2-5; 7 nucleotides align to TRBD1. V lost 0 bases, J lost 0 bases, and 10 bases stayed unmatched. The CDR3 totals 18 residues. Germline V CDR1 and CDR2: SGHAT, FQNNGV. The CDR3 spells CASSLDLGTGENQETQYF. In nucleotides, the CDR3 is TGTGCCAGCAGCTTAGATCTTGGTACAGGGGAGAACCAAGAGACCCAGTACTTC.

The chain employs TRBV10-3 and TRBJ2-4; 13 nucleotides match TRBD2. The closer fit of TRBJ2-7 to the DNA end suggests the J call may be wrong. Germline CDR1 is ENHRY and CDR2 is SYGVKD. CDR3 length: 14 residues. CDR3 region: CALRTSGSVNEQYF. DNA for the CDR3: TGTGCCTTGAGGACTAGCGGGAGTGTGAACGAGCAGTACTTC.

This clonotype has a handful of counts. The chain links TRBV12-3 or TRBV12-4 to TRBJ2-7; D tentatively fits TRBD1 or TRBD2 (6 bases each). The CDR3 consists of 15 residues. V was shortened by 4 bases and J by 9 bases, with 22 bases between the two germline ends. The CDR3 region is CASSSGGEILRGQYF. For the CDR3, the DNA is TGTGCCAGCAGTTCCGGGGGCGAAATCCTACGAGGGCAGTACTTC.

This chain connects TRBV20-1 to TRBJ1-6, with unresolved D. The CDR3 has 13 amino acids. The germline CDR1 and CDR2 sequences are DFQATT and SNEGSKA (reference sequence). V lost 3 bases and J lost 10, with 13 bases in between. In DNA form, the CDR3 reads TGCAGTGCTAGGCCCGGATTCGGGTCACCCCTCCACTTT. It translates to CSARPGFGSPLHF.

The rearrangement links TRBV15 to TRBJ2-1, with D unclear. The CDR3 is made up of 14 amino acids. Germline lookup yields CDR1 LNHNV and CDR2 YYDKDF (reference sequence). Trimming stripped 0 bases from V and 5 bases from J, with 8 bases between. The CDR3 protein is CATSRDDVDNEQFF. In nucleotides, the CDR3 is TGTGCCACCAGCAGAGATGACGTCGACAATGAGCAGTTCTTC.

The chain joins TRBV7-2 to TRBJ1-1; 7 bases are a match to TRBD1. From germline, CDR1 is SGHTA and CDR2 FQGNSA. V shed 1 base, J shed 1 base, and the junction held 3 bases outside the gene matches. The CDR3 runs to 15 residues. CDR3 region: CASSLGQGTNTEAFF. DNA of the CDR3: TGTGCCAGCAGCTTAGGACAGGGTACGAACACTGAAGCTTTCTTT. Full variable domain (remainder filled in from reference TRBV7-2 and TRBJ1-1): GAGVSQSPSNKVTEKGKDVELRCDPISGHTALYWYRQSLGQGLEFLIYFQGNSAPDKSGLPSDRFSAERTGGSVSTLTIQRTQQEDSAVYLCASSLGQGTNTEAFFGQGTRLTVV.

The chain couples TRBV29-1 to TRBJ2-7; 7 bases match TRBD1. CDR1 and CDR2 from the germline V gene are SQVTM and ANQGSEA. The CDR3 has 10 amino acids. After removal of 6 bases from V and 10 bases from J, the junction contained 6 bases not matched to a gene. CDR3 in DNA: TGCAGCGTCGAGGGGACAGCCCAGTACTTC. Translation gives CSVEGTAQYF.